This is a list of T cell receptor beta chains from one sample in a study of cytomegalovirus exposure and HLA in healthy donors. The data were produced by immunoSEQ multiplex PCR, yet TCRdb's version contains in-frame clones alone and is incomplete. This repertoire shows 78,000 or so clones, over 60% found once; its top ten account for approximately 4%. The sequenced sample consisted of PBMCs. All receptors come from a male donor in good health and CMV-seropositive. Both conserved end residues are part of each CDR3.

TRBV27,TRBJ2-7,CASSLRARGFEQYF
TRBV19,TRBJ2-1,CASTPETSRNEQFF
TRBV5-6,TRBJ1-2,CASSFKSSGQPQGYTF
TRBV28,TRBJ2-5,CASSFQRGRRETQYF
TRBV30,TRBJ1-5,CAWSATGSQPQHF
TRBV7-6,TRBJ2-5,CASSLNQGVRETQYF
TRBV7-8,TRBJ1-2,CASSSGTSINYGYTF
TRBV28,TRBJ2-7,CASSPQTGGRYEQYF
TRBV7-9,TRBJ1-2,CSSSSLGRNYGYTF
TRBV29-1,TRBJ1-1,CSVVVANTEAFF
TRBV7-9,TRBJ1-1,CASSFGGTNTEAFF
TRBV28,TRBJ2-1,CASRRTGGSYNEQFF
TRBV7-9,TRBJ2-7,CASTREGGAYEQYF
TRBV29-1,TRBJ2-1,CSAGLAGFDEQFF
TRBV29-1,TRBJ1-2,CSVEVSGRGPNYGYTF
TRBV2,TRBJ2-7,CASKNRLMAYEQYF
TRBV18,TRBJ1-6,CASSPTTTFGSPLHF
TRBV5-1,TRBJ2-1,CASSLGGLPDSKADNEQFF
TRBV5-1,TRBJ2-1,CASSPTGFSYNEQFF
TRBV6-5,TRBJ1-2,CANPPGQGFGYTF
TRBV5-1,TRBJ1-4,CASSLESGGKLFF
TRBV2,TRBJ2-5,CASSPHRDSQETQYF